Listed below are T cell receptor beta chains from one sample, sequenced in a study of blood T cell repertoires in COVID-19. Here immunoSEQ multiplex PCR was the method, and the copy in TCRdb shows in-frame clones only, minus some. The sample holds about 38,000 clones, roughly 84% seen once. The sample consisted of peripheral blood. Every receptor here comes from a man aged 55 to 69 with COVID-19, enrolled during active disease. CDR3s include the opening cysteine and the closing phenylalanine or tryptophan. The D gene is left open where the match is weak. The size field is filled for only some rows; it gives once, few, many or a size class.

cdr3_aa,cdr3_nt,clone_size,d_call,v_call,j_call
CASNPRASGIYEQFF,TGTGCCAGCAACCCGCGGGCTAGCGGGATTTATGAGCAGTTCTTC,-,TRBD2,TRBV6-5,TRBJ2-1
CASSLDRRTYNEQFF,TGTGCCAGCAGCTTGGACAGGCGGACCTACAATGAGCAGTTCTTC,-,TRBD1,TRBV11-2,TRBJ2-1
CASSAAYGYTF,TGTGCCAGCAGTGCGGCCTATGGCTACACCTTC,-,-,TRBV12-3/TRBV12-4,TRBJ1-2
CASSQTGYSNQPQHF,TGTGCCAGCTCGCAGACAGGGTATAGCAATCAGCCCCAGCATTTT,-,TRBD1,TRBV18,TRBJ1-5
CASWGQSGSPLHF,TGTGCCAGCTGGGGACAATCTGGGTCACCCCTCCACTTT,once,-,TRBV2,TRBJ1-6
CASSTQANTEAFF,TGTGCCAGTAGTACCCAGGCGAACACTGAAGCTTTCTTT,-,-,TRBV19,TRBJ1-1
CAWSVGPGGFGYTF,TGTGCCTGGAGTGTTGGACCCGGGGGGTTTGGCTACACCTTC,-,-,TRBV30,TRBJ1-2
CASSLVGTVQETQYF,TGTGCCAGCAGTTTAGTGGGGACAGTACAAGAGACCCAGTACTTC,-,TRBD1,TRBV28,TRBJ2-5
CASTPGQPSGNTIYF,TGTGCCAGCACCCCTGGACAGCCCTCTGGAAACACCATATATTTT,-,-,TRBV2,TRBJ1-3
CASTEWQGGNEQFF,TGTGCCAGCACCGAGTGGCAGGGTGGGAATGAGCAGTTCTTC,once,-,TRBV27,TRBJ2-1
CASSILAGGLSDTQYF,TGCGCCAGCAGCATCCTAGCGGGAGGGCTCTCAGATACGCAGTATTTT,-,TRBD2,TRBV5-1,TRBJ2-3
CASSPIQVGNTEAFF,TGTGCCAGCTCACCTATACAGGTGGGGAACACTGAAGCTTTCTTT,-,-,TRBV18,TRBJ1-1
CASSYGTSDKYNEQFF,TGCGCCAGCAGCTATGGGACTAGCGACAAATACAATGAGCAGTTCTTC,-,TRBD2,TRBV5-1,TRBJ2-1
CASSRLALYYEQYF,TGCGCCAGCAGCCGCCTGGCCTTATACTACGAGCAGTACTTC,few,-,TRBV4-1,TRBJ2-7
CASSPRQGGGGEQYF,TGTGCCAGCAGTCCTCGACAGGGGGGTGGGGGCGAGCAGTACTTC,-,TRBD1,TRBV27,TRBJ2-7
CASSPRSSPDTQYF,TGTGCCAGCAGCCCCCGGAGCAGTCCAGATACGCAGTATTTT,once,-,TRBV7-2,TRBJ2-3
CASSLGGAGEKLFF,TGTGCCAGCAGTTTAGGAGGGGCAGGTGAAAAACTGTTTTTT,-,-,TRBV27,TRBJ1-4
CASSLDQGQPQHF,TGTGCCAGCAGCTTAGATCAGGGTCAACCCCAGCATTTT,-,-,TRBV7-2,TRBJ1-5
CASSRPRQGVMNEKLFF,TGTGCCAGTAGCAGACCTCGCCAGGGGGTGATGAATGAAAAACTGTTTTTT,-,TRBD1,TRBV19,TRBJ1-4
CASIRQGNTEAFF,TGTGCCAGCATCCGACAGGGAAACACTGAAGCTTTCTTT,-,TRBD1,TRBV2,TRBJ1-1
CASSLDSSTGNTIYF,TGTGCCAGCAGCTTGGACTCTTCTACTGGAAACACCATATATTTT,-,-,TRBV5-5,TRBJ1-3
CATRAGGNYGYTF,TGTGCCACCCGGGCAGGCGGGAACTATGGCTACACCTTC,-,-,TRBV6-1,TRBJ1-2
CASSVGTSPSGELFF,TGTGCCAGCAGCGTAGGGACTTCGCCTTCCGGGGAGCTGTTTTTT,-,-,TRBV9,TRBJ2-2
CASSVQGSGNQPQHF,TGTGCCAGCAGTGTTCAGGGCTCTGGCAATCAGCCCCAGCATTTT,-,-,TRBV27,TRBJ1-5
CASSDASGGGTDTQYF,TGTGCCAGCAGTGACGCCTCGGGGGGGGGCACAGATACGCAGTATTTT,-,TRBD2,TRBV6-1,TRBJ2-3